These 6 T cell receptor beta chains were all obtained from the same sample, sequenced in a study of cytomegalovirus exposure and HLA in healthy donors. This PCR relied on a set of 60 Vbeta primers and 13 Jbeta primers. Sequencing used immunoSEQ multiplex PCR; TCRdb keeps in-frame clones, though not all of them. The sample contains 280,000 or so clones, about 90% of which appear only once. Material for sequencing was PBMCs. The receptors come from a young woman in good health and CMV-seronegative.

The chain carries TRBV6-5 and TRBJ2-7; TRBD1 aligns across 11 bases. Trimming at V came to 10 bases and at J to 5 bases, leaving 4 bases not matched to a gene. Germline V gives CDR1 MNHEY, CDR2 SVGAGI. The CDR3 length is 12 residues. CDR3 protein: CATWTGGHEQYF. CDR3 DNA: TGTGCCACCTGGACAGGGGGCCACGAGCAGTACTTC.

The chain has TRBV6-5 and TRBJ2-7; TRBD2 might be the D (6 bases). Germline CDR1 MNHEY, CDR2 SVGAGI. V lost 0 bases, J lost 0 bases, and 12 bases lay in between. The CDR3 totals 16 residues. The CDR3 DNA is TGTGCCAGCAGTTACTCCTACGGGGGAAGCTCCTACGAGCAGTACTTC. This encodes CASSYSYGGSSYEQYF.

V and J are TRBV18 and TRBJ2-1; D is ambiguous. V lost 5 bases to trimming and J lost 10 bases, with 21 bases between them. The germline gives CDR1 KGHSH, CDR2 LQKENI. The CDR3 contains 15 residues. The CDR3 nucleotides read TGTGCCAGCTCAGGAGCCCCTGCCAACGATCGGGAGCAGTTCTTC. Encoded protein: CASSGAPANDREQFF.

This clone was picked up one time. CDR3 DNA: TGTGCCAGCAGTGAGGCGGGCCGACTAGCGCCCCGGAATGAGCAGTTCTTC. It translates to CASSEAGRLAPRNEQFF. The chain employs TRBV25-1 and TRBJ2-1, with 8 nucleotides matching TRBD2. The V segment lost 3 bases and the J segment 7 bases; nucleotides outside the gene matches: 14. This CDR3 has 17 amino acids. The germline gives CDR1 MGHDK, CDR2 SYGVNS.

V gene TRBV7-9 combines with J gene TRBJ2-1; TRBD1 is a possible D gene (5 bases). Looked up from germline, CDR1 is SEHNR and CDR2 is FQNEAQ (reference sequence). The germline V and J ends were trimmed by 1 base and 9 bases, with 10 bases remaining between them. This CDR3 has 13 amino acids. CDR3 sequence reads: CASSLGAGSEQFF. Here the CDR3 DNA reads TGTGCCAGCAGCTTAGGCGCAGGGTCTGAGCAGTTCTTC.

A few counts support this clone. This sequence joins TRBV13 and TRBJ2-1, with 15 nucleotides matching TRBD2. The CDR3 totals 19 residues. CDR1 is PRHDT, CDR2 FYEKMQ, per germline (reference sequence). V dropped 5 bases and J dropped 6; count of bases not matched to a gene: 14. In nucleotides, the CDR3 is TGTGCCAGCAGCCCCGGACTAGCGGGGGGGGAGCAGAGGGTCAATGAGCAGTTCTTC. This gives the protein CASSPGLAGGEQRVNEQFF. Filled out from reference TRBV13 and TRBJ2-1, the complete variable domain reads AAGVIQSPRHLIKEKRETATLKCYPIPRHDTVYWYQQGPGQDPQFLISFYEKMQSDKGSIPDRFSAQQFSDYHSELNMSSLELGDSALYFCASSPGLAGGEQRVNEQFFGPGTRLTVL.